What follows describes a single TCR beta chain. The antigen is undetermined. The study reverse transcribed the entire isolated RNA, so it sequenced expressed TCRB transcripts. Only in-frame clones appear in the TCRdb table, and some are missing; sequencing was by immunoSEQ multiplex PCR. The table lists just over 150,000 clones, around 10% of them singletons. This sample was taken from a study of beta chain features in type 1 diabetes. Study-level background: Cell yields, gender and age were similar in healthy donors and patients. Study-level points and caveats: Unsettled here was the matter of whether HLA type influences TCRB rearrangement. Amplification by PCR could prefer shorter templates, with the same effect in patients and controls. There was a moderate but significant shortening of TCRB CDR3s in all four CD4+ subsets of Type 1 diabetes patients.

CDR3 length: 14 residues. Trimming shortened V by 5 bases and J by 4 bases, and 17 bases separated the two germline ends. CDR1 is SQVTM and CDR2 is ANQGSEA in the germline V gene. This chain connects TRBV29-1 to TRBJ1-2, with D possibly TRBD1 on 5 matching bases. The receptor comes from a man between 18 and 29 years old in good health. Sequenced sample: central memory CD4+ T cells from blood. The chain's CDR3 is CSVPDSLVPYGYTF. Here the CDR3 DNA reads TGCAGCGTTCCTGACAGCCTCGTACCCTATGGCTACACCTTC.